The 18 T cell receptor beta chains below were found in one sample sequenced in a study of blood T cell repertoires in COVID-19. Here immunoSEQ multiplex PCR was the method, and the copy in TCRdb shows in-frame clones only, minus some. The sample has approximately 300,000 clones; 90% are singletons. Material for sequencing was PBMCs or T cells enriched from blood (not recorded which). The origin of the receptors is a woman aged 25 to 39 who had been exposed to COVID-19.

The chain is built from TRBV4-1 and TRBJ1-3; 9 bases align to TRBD1. The V gene end was trimmed by 2 bases and the J gene end by 0 bases; junction bases not matched to a gene: 8. CDR1 MGHRA and CDR2 YSYEKL come from the germline V gene. This CDR3 has 18 amino acids. CDR3 in amino acids: CASSQIGDREYSGNTIYF. The CDR3 bases are TGCGCCAGCAGCCAAATCGGGGACAGGGAGTACTCTGGAAACACCATATATTTT.

The J gene is TRBJ2-7, the V gene TRBV2; possible D gene TRBD1, 5 bases. The length of the CDR3 is 14 residues. Germline values: CDR1 SNHLY, CDR2 FYNNEI. Trimming left V 2 bases short and J 5 bases short, with 13 bases between. This CDR3 is CASSENGAGNEQYF. The CDR3 DNA reads TGTGCCAGCAGTGAAAATGGGGCAGGGAACGAGCAGTACTTC.

The chain couples TRBV10-3 to TRBJ1-1, with TRBD1 matching over 7 bases. V gave up 3 bases and J gave up 2 bases; unmatched junction bases: 6. CDR1 and CDR2 from the germline V gene are ENHRY and SYGVKD. This CDR3 spans 15 amino acids. The CDR3 sequence is CAISDLQGGNTEAFF. DNA for the CDR3: TGTGCCATCAGTGATTTGCAGGGGGGAAACACTGAAGCTTTCTTT.

The CDR3 reads CASSTRTGVGETQYF. The CDR3 DNA follows: TGTGCCAGTAGTACTAGGACAGGGGTTGGAGAGACCCAGTACTTC. V gene TRBV19 combines with J gene TRBJ2-5; TRBD1 agrees at 9 bases. The V gene end was trimmed by 4 bases and the J gene end by 4 bases; junction bases not matched to a gene: 7. CDR3 length: 15 amino acids. CDR1 LNHDA and CDR2 SQIVND come from the germline V gene (reference sequence).

The V call is TRBV19, the J call TRBJ2-4; TRBD1 agrees at 7 bases. The CDR3 has 15 amino acids. Trimming at V came to 4 bases and at J to 4 bases, leaving 7 bases not matched to a gene. The germline CDR1 and CDR2 sequences are LNHDA and SQIVND (reference sequence). The CDR3 sequence is CASSTPGQSKNIQYF. The CDR3 bases are TGTGCCAGTAGTACGCCGGGACAGTCAAAAAACATTCAGTACTTC.

This sequence joins TRBV24-1 and TRBJ2-7, with unresolved D. This CDR3 is 17 amino acids long. V was pared by 0 bases and J by 2 bases, with 16 bases between. Germline-derived CDR1 and CDR2 are KGHDR and SFDVKD. The CDR3 sequence: CATSDLRCLAATYEQYF. The DNA of the CDR3 is TGTGCCACCAGTGATTTGCGTTGCCTGGCGGCGACCTACGAGCAGTACTTC.

This clone was observed a few times. Other DNA variants within this sample encode the same CDR3. The chain is built from TRBV12-3 or TRBV12-4 and TRBJ2-3, with D unresolved. V lost 2 bases and J 5 bases, leaving 8 bases between the germline ends. This CDR3 contains 13 residues. CDR3 protein: CASSLRSGDTQYF. The CDR3 DNA reads TGTGCCAGCAGTTTACGTTCAGGAGATACGCAGTATTTT.

The CDR3 loop reads CASSLEAAQETQYF. Written as DNA, the CDR3 is TGTGCCAGCAGCTTAGAGGCAGCCCAAGAGACCCAGTACTTC. The genes are TRBV7-3 and TRBJ2-5; no definite D call. The germline V and J ends were trimmed by 2 bases and 1 base, with 8 bases remaining between them. The CDR3 sequence is 14 residues long. Germline values: CDR1 SGHTA, CDR2 FQGTGA.

V and J are TRBV27 and TRBJ1-2, with a possible D match to TRBD1 (5 bases). This CDR3 has 13 residues. Germline V gene sequence: CDR1 MNHEY, CDR2 SMNVEV (reference sequence). Trimming took off 6 bases at V and 2 bases at J, with 10 bases between the two ends. CDR3 in DNA: TGTGCCAGCAGCAAGGGGAGGAACTATGGCTACACCTTC. Translation gives CASSKGRNYGYTF.

The chain employs TRBV7-3 and TRBJ1-6; D remains ambiguous. With 0 bases removed from V and 6 bases from J, the gap between germline ends came to 6 bases. CDR1 is SGHTA, CDR2 FQGTGA, per germline. The CDR3 length is 14 residues. The CDR3 DNA is TGTGCCAGCAGCTTAACAGGGAGTAATTCACCCCTCCACTTT. Its translation is CASSLTGSNSPLHF.

The chain has TRBV24-1 and TRBJ1-1; TRBD1 agrees at 9 bases. Trimming removed 1 base from V and 6 bases from J; junction bases left unmatched: 8. CDR1 and CDR2 from the germline V gene are KGHDR and SFDVKD. This CDR3 contains 16 residues. CDR3 residues: CATSDFTGGCFAEAFF. CDR3 nucleotides: TGTGCCACCAGTGATTTTACAGGGGGCTGTTTTGCTGAAGCTTTCTTT.

The chain employs TRBV5-6 and TRBJ2-3, with a tentative D call TRBD1 (6 bases). This CDR3 has 15 amino acids. V lost 0 bases, J lost 5 bases, and 13 bases lay in between. Germline CDR1 reads SGHDT; CDR2 reads YYEEEE. CDR3 nucleotide sequence: TGTGCCAGCAGCTTGGTTGAGACAGGAATAGATACGCAGTATTTT. The encoded protein is CASSLVETGIDTQYF.

This chain links TRBV5-1 with TRBJ1-4; D is unclear. The CDR3 covers 14 residues. Deletions cut 3 bases from V and 4 bases from J, with 10 bases between. Looked up from germline, CDR1 is SGHRS and CDR2 is YFSETQ. The CDR3 sequence is CASSWQARNEKLFF. DNA for the CDR3: TGCGCCAGCAGCTGGCAGGCCCGTAATGAAAAACTGTTTTTT.

The gene calls are TRBV7-9 and TRBJ1-1; D call uncertain. The CDR3 length is 14 residues. The V end was cut by 3 bases, the J end by 4 bases, with 12 bases between. Germline V gene data show CDR1 as SEHNR and CDR2 as FQNEAQ (reference sequence). CDR3 sequence reads: CASSFEGGSTEAFF. The CDR3 region has the DNA TGTGCCAGCAGCTTCGAGGGTGGCAGCACTGAAGCTTTCTTT.

The chain links TRBV19 to TRBJ1-5, with a weak D call TRBD1 (6 bases). Trimming took 4 bases from V and 0 from J, leaving 13 bases between them. Per the germline V gene, CDR1 is LNHDA and CDR2 is SQIVND (reference sequence). CDR3 length equals 16 residues. The chain's CDR3 is CASSTRTAYSNQPQHF. In nucleotides, the CDR3 is TGTGCCAGTAGTACCCGGACAGCTTATAGCAATCAGCCCCAGCATTTT. The full variable domain, rest sourced from reference TRBV19 and TRBJ1-5, is DGGITQSPKYLFRKEGQNVTLSCEQNLNHDAMYWYRQDPGQGLRLIYYSQIVNDFQKGDIAEGYSVSREKKESFPLTVTSAQKNPTAFYLCASSTRTAYSNQPQHFGDGTRLSIL.

This chain joins TRBV5-4 and TRBJ2-7; TRBD2 matches 7 bases. This CDR3 spans 14 amino acids. Germline V gene sequence: CDR1 SGHNT, CDR2 YYREEE (reference sequence). Trimming removed 0 bases from V and 2 bases from J; junction bases left unmatched: 2. The DNA for the CDR3 is TGTGCCAGCAGCTTGGCGGCGGGGGCCTACGAGCAGTACTTC. It codes for CASSLAAGAYEQYF.

The gene calls are TRBV7-9 and TRBJ2-4; TRBD2 is a possible D gene (5 bases). This CDR3 region has 13 residues. Germline assignment: CDR1 SEHNR and CDR2 FQNEAQ (reference sequence). V lost 5 bases, J lost 0 bases, and 5 bases lay in between. The CDR3: CASSAGAKNIQYF. The CDR3, as DNA: TGTGCCAGCAGCGCGGGAGCCAAAAACATTCAGTACTTC. Together with reference TRBV7-9 and TRBJ2-4, the CDR3 gives the full variable domain: DTGVSQNPRHKITKRGQNVTFRCDPISEHNRLYWYRQTLGQGPEFLTYFQNEAQLEKSRLLSDRFSAERPKGSFSTLEIQRTEQGDSAMYLCASSAGAKNIQYFGAGTRLSVL.

The V gene is TRBV5-1, the J gene TRBJ1-4; D is perhaps TRBD1 (6 bases). The CDR3 contains 15 residues. The V and J ends lost 0 bases and 6 bases respectively, with 12 bases between them. The germline V gene encodes CDR1 SGHRS and CDR2 YFSETQ. The CDR3 sequence is CASSLAGDRDEKLFF. CDR3 bases: TGCGCCAGCAGCTTGGCAGGGGATCGGGATGAAAAACTGTTTTTT.